The 26 T cell receptor beta chains below were found in one sample sequenced in a study of T cells in narcolepsy. Sequenced by immunoSEQ multiplex PCR; TCRdb stores in-frame clones only, minus some. The sample lists 25,000 to 35,000 clones; about 87% were seen once. The sequencing sample was made of memory (CD45RA-) CD4+ T cells from blood. These TCRs come from a human donor in good health.

CDR3 nucleotide sequence: TGTGCCACCAGCAGAGAAGCGGCAGAGAACAATGAGCAGTTCTTC. This gives the protein CATSREAAENNEQFF. V and J are TRBV15 and TRBJ2-1; TRBD2 might be the D (5 bases). Trimming removed 0 bases from V and 5 bases from J, with 11 bases in between. Germline-derived CDR1 and CDR2 are LNHNV and YYDKDF (reference sequence). CDR3 size: 15 residues.

The chain uses TRBV11-2 and TRBJ1-1; D unresolved. V was shortened by 4 bases and J by 10 bases, with 16 bases between the two germline ends. In germline, CDR1 is SGHAT, CDR2 FQNNGV. This CDR3 region has 13 residues. CDR3 residues: CASSSNALSGAFF. Here the CDR3 DNA reads TGTGCCAGCAGCTCCAACGCCCTTTCGGGAGCTTTCTTT.

The chain couples TRBV7-8 to TRBJ1-1; 8 bases fit TRBD1. Germline CDR1 SGHVS, CDR2 FQNEAQ. V shed 4 bases and J 0 bases; nucleotides not matched to a gene: 10. The CDR3 totals 17 residues. Here the CDR3 reads CASSSVWDRRMNTEAFF. The CDR3 DNA sequence: TGTGCCAGCAGCTCCGTTTGGGACAGGCGAATGAACACTGAAGCTTTCTTT.

This clone occurred a few times. The CDR3 sequence is CAWRGGLAGAGETQYF. Here the CDR3 DNA reads TGTGCCTGGAGGGGAGGACTAGCGGGAGCAGGAGAGACCCAGTACTTC. The chain joins TRBV30 to TRBJ2-5; 13 nucleotides agree with TRBD2. The J segment lost 4 bases and the V segment lost 3 bases, leaving 8 bases of the junction unmatched. Germline V lookup: CDR1 GTSNPN, CDR2 SVGIG (reference sequence). The CDR3 spans 16 residues. Combining the CDR3 with reference TRBV30 and TRBJ2-5 gives the whole variable domain SQTIHQWPATLVQPVGSPLSLECTVEGTSNPNLYWYRQAAGRGLQLLFYSVGIGQISSEVPQNLSASRPQDRQFILSSKKLLLSDSGFYLCAWRGGLAGAGETQYFGPGTRLLVL.

This chain connects TRBV6-1 to TRBJ1-2, with D tentatively TRBD1 (5 bases). Trimming shortened V by 2 bases and J by 4 bases, and 14 bases separated the two germline ends. Per the germline V gene, CDR1 is MNHNS and CDR2 is SASEGT. The CDR3 has 15 amino acids. The CDR3 protein is CASSELLTALYGYTF. CDR3 nucleotides: TGTGCCAGCAGTGAACTTTTGACAGCACTCTATGGCTACACCTTC.

J is TRBJ1-2 and V is TRBV2; D uncertain. Germline V gene lookup returns CDR1 SNHLY and CDR2 FYNNEI. This CDR3 region has 12 residues. Trimming left V 4 bases short and J 8 bases short, with 11 bases between. The CDR3 protein is CASSAGPGGYTF. In DNA, the CDR3 is TGTGCCAGCAGTGCAGGACCGGGGGGCTACACCTTC.

This clone was detected only a few times. The genes are TRBV5-5 and TRBJ1-1, with 7 bases lining up with TRBD1. This CDR3 region has 17 residues. The V segment lost 2 bases and the J segment 0 bases; nucleotides outside the gene matches: 10. Germline assignment: CDR1 SGHKS and CDR2 YYEKEE (reference sequence). The CDR3 spells CASSLLGTVVLNTEAFF. The DNA for the CDR3 is TGTGCCAGCAGCTTATTAGGGACAGTAGTATTGAACACTGAAGCTTTCTTT.

The chain joins TRBV11-3 to TRBJ2-3; tentatively, D is TRBD1 or TRBD2 (6 bases each). The CDR3 is made up of 14 amino acids. CDR1 is SGHNT, CDR2 YENEEA, per germline. V was clipped by 2 bases and J by 6 bases, with 12 bases between them. CDR3: CASSLSGAEDTQYF. CDR3 DNA sequence: TGTGCCAGCAGCTTATCGGGGGCGGAGGATACGCAGTATTTT.

CDR3 sequence: CAWSDYGTGGKNIQYF. DNA of the CDR3: TGTGCCTGGAGTGATTACGGGACAGGGGGCAAAAACATTCAGTACTTC. V and J are TRBV30 and TRBJ2-4; 11 bases map to TRBD1. The CDR3 is made up of 16 amino acids. V gave up 1 base and J gave up 3 bases; unmatched junction bases: 5. Germline values: CDR1 GTSNPN, CDR2 SVGIG (reference sequence).

This clone was detected a few times. V and J are TRBV5-4 and TRBJ2-1; 8 bases are shared with TRBD2. The CDR3 has 13 residues. J lost 9 bases, V lost 2 bases, and 4 bases had no gene match. Germline loops: CDR1 SGHNT, CDR2 YYREEE (reference sequence). The CDR3: CASSFTLAGEQFF. The DNA of the CDR3 is TGTGCCAGCAGCTTTACTCTAGCGGGTGAGCAGTTCTTC.

V gene TRBV14 combines with J gene TRBJ1-2; TRBD1 is a possible D gene (5 bases). Trimming pared 4 bases from V and 6 bases from J, leaving 12 bases between. Germline CDR1 SGHDN, CDR2 FVKESK. The length of the CDR3 is 13 residues. CDR3 residues: CASSPKGTHGYTF. The CDR3, as DNA: TGTGCCAGCAGCCCGAAGGGGACTCATGGCTACACCTTC. The full variable domain, with the rest looked up from reference TRBV14 and TRBJ1-2, is EAGVTQFPSHSVIEKGQTVTLRCDPISGHDNLYWYRRVMGKEIKFLLHFVKESKQDESGMPNNRFLAERTGGTYSTLKVQPAELEDSGVYFCASSPKGTHGYTFGSGTRLTVV.

This chain links TRBV6-5 with TRBJ2-1; TRBD2 aligns across 10 bases. This CDR3 contains 15 residues. In germline, CDR1 is MNHEY, CDR2 SVGAGI. Germline trimming cut 7 bases from V and 8 bases from J; bases unmatched to any gene: 11. The CDR3 nucleotides are TGTGCCAGCACTCCTGGAGCGGGAGGGCCTTATGAGCAGTTCTTC. This encodes CASTPGAGGPYEQFF.

The chain employs TRBV11-3 and TRBJ2-5, with 14 bases that match TRBD2. Per the germline V gene, CDR1 is SGHNT and CDR2 is YENEEA. The length of the CDR3 is 15 residues. V lost 5 bases and J lost 3; bases outside the gene matches: 2. This CDR3 is CASSPGLAGEETQYF. CDR3 nucleotide sequence: TGTGCCAGCAGCCCGGGACTAGCGGGAGAAGAGACCCAGTACTTC. Together with reference TRBV11-3 and TRBJ2-5, the CDR3 gives the full variable domain: EAGVVQSPRYKIIEKKQPVAFWCNPISGHNTLYWYLQNLGQGPELLIRYENEEAVDDSQLPKDRFSAERLKGVDSTLKIQPAELGDSAVYLCASSPGLAGEETQYFGPGTRLLVL.

The rearrangement uses TRBV5-4 and TRBJ2-5, with 8 bases aligning to TRBD1. CDR1 is SGHNT, CDR2 YYREEE, per germline (reference sequence). Unmatched junction bases numbered 4, after V lost 2 bases and J lost 4 bases. The CDR3 is 14 amino acids. The CDR3 spells CASSLETGVETQYF. The CDR3 region has the DNA TGTGCCAGCAGCTTAGAGACAGGGGTAGAGACCCAGTACTTC.

The chain carries TRBV11-3 and TRBJ2-1; the D is unclear. Germline V gene lookup returns CDR1 SGHNT and CDR2 YENEEA. Between the trimmed V and J ends, which lost 5 bases and 0 bases, there was a span of 20 bases. There are 18 residues in the CDR3. Written as DNA, the CDR3 is TGTGCCAGCAGCCTGTCCGGACCCTACGCGAGCTCCTACAATGAGCAGTTCTTC. Translated: CASSLSGPYASSYNEQFF. Combining the CDR3 with reference TRBV11-3 and TRBJ2-1 gives the whole variable domain EAGVVQSPRYKIIEKKQPVAFWCNPISGHNTLYWYLQNLGQGPELLIRYENEEAVDDSQLPKDRFSAERLKGVDSTLKIQPAELGDSAVYLCASSLSGPYASSYNEQFFGPGTRLTVL.

This CDR3 is CASSLQPGTSGRGNEQFF. The DNA of the CDR3 is TGTGCCAGCAGCCTCCAACCCGGGACTAGCGGGAGGGGTAATGAGCAGTTCTTC. The J gene is TRBJ2-1, the V gene TRBV7-3, with TRBD2 matching 16 bases. The J segment lost 7 bases and the V segment lost 5 bases, leaving 11 bases of the junction unmatched. CDR1 is SGHTA, CDR2 FQGTGA, per germline. The CDR3 is 18 amino acids.

This clone was detected only once. The chain employs TRBV10-3 and TRBJ2-1; 8 bases agree with TRBD1. Germline lookup yields CDR1 ENHRY and CDR2 SYGVKD. The CDR3 consists of 15 residues. J was trimmed by 2 bases and V by 9 bases; bases with no gene match: 9. CDR3 amino acids: CAISTRTGTYNEQFF. The CDR3 nucleotides are TGTGCCATTTCTACGCGGACAGGGACCTACAATGAGCAGTTCTTC.

The chain combines TRBV15 with TRBJ2-3; maybe TRBD1 (6 bases). The V gene's germline CDR1 is LNHNV and CDR2 YYDKDF (reference sequence). This CDR3 contains 16 residues. V was cut by 0 bases and J by 7 bases, with 17 bases left in between. For the CDR3, the DNA is TGTGCCACCAGCAGAGATAGGACAGATGTTCAAAATACGCAGTATTTT. Translating gives CATSRDRTDVQNTQYF. The variable domain in full, with the rest retrieved from reference TRBV15 and TRBJ2-3, is DAMVIQNPRYQVTQFGKPVTLSCSQTLNHNVMYWYQQKSSQAPKLLFHYYDKDFNNEADTPDNFQSRRPNTSFCFLDIRSPGLGDTAMYLCATSRDRTDVQNTQYFGPGTRLTVL.

The rearrangement joins TRBV5-4 to TRBJ1-2; possibly TRBD1 for D (5 bases). The CDR3 is 13 amino acids. Germline lookup yields CDR1 SGHNT and CDR2 YYREEE (reference sequence). Trimming pared 4 bases from V and 3 bases from J, leaving 10 bases between. CDR3 coding DNA: TGTGCCAGCAGCCCCGCGGGGGACTATGGCTACACCTTC. Translating gives CASSPAGDYGYTF.

The chain has TRBV6-6 and TRBJ1-1; the match to TRBD1 covers 8 bases. From germline, CDR1 is MNHNY and CDR2 SVGAGI (reference sequence). CDR3 size: 15 residues. V lost 5 bases, J lost 6 bases, and 11 bases stayed unmatched. CDR3 DNA: TGTGCCAGCAGTAGAGTGATTCAGACAGGGGCTGAAGCTTTCTTT. Its protein product is CASSRVIQTGAEAFF.

The chain joins TRBV6-6 to TRBJ2-2; tentatively, D is TRBD1 or TRBD2 (5 bases each). V dropped 6 bases and J dropped 7 bases, with 9 bases sitting between them. CDR1 is MNHNY, CDR2 SVGAGI, per germline (reference sequence). The CDR3 runs to 12 residues. Written as DNA, the CDR3 is TGTGCCAGCAGGAGGGGAGACGGGGAGCTGTTTTTT. Residues: CASRRGDGELFF.

Worth noting for this clone: The DNA is left out, because the CDR3 cannot be placed on it with certainty; the CDR3 is given as TCRdb lists it. This chain links TRBV2 with TRBJ2-4; TRBD1 was called by the table and not checked on the DNA. The CDR3 spans 15 residues, counting both ends. Germline V CDR1 and CDR2: SNHLY, FYNNEI. CDR3 in amino acids: CASSEASVSENIQYF.

The V and J genes are TRBV9 and TRBJ2-3; 7 bases line up with TRBD2. The CDR3 contains 15 residues. V was pared by 0 bases and J by 5 bases, with 6 bases of the junction left unmatched. Germline lookup yields CDR1 SGDLS and CDR2 YYNGEE. This CDR3 reads CASSVAGLAGDTQYF. The CDR3 region has the DNA TGTGCCAGCAGCGTAGCTGGGTTAGCGGGAGATACGCAGTATTTT.

This chain joins TRBV9 and TRBJ2-5, with 9 bases identical to TRBD1. J lost 1 base, V lost 4 bases, and 8 bases had no gene match. Germline assignment: CDR1 SGDLS and CDR2 YYNGEE. This CDR3 has 16 amino acids. Written as DNA, the CDR3 is TGTGCCAGCAGCCTTTCCGGGACAGGGCTCCAAGAGACCCAGTACTTC. This gives the protein CASSLSGTGLQETQYF.

In regard to this clone: This sample also contains other DNA sequences that code for the same CDR3. The rearrangement uses TRBV5-1 and TRBJ2-1; 7 bases agree with TRBD1. In germline, CDR1 is SGHRS, CDR2 YFSETQ. After removal of 4 bases from V and 0 bases from J, the junction contained 4 bases not matched to a gene. CDR3 size: 15 residues. As DNA, the CDR3 is TGCGCCAGCAGCCAGGACAGGAGCTCCTACAATGAGCAGTTCTTC. Translating it yields CASSQDRSSYNEQFF.

Notes on this clone: An end of the junction does not agree with germline; a read error may underlie this. The chain carries TRBV5-1 and TRBJ2-1; 8 bases line up with TRBD2. This CDR3 spans 14 amino acids. Germline lookup yields CDR1 SGHRS and CDR2 YFSETQ. The CDR3 protein is CAGSPGTRGNEQFF. CDR3 DNA sequence: TGCGCCGGCAGCCCGGGGACTAGGGGCAATGAGCAGTTCTTC.